A single T cell receptor (beta chain) is shown here with its context. Antigen: not known. Per germline, CDR1 SQVTM and CDR2 ANQGSEA. V shed 4 bases and J 9 bases; nucleotides not matched to a gene: 13. This CDR3 is built from 14 residues. The record originates from a study of cytotoxic CD8 clonotypes in ibrutinib-treated CLL. Study overall: Samples averaged 255,043 productive templates and more than 85,000 productive rearrangements. General study points: Exceeding age-matched healthy donors, baseline clonality also tracked the counts of circulating CD8+ T cells.

Profiling relied on immunoSEQ multiplex PCR, and the TCRdb table lists in-frame clones only, not all of them. The profile shows some 200,000 clones, approximately 70% of them singletons. This chain joins TRBV29-1 and TRBJ2-5; 8 bases agree with TRBD1. The sequenced sample was PBMCs, obtained after 12 months of ibrutinib treatment. This clonotype was sampled from a human donor with chronic lymphocytic leukemia. CDR3 amino acids: CSVALTGGLAAQYF. In nucleotides, the CDR3 is TGCAGCGTTGCGTTAACAGGGGGTTTGGCGGCCCAGTACTTC. The full variable domain, in which reference TRBV29-1 and TRBJ2-5 provide the parts outside the CDR3, is SAVISQKPSRDICQRGTSLTIQCQVDSQVTMMFWYRQQPGQSLTLIATANQGSEATYESGFVIDKFPISRPNLTFSTLTVSNMSPEDSSIYLCSVALTGGLAAQYFGPGTRLLVL.